The 12 T cell receptor beta chains below were found in one sample sequenced in a study of beta chain features in type 1 diabetes. The antigens these receptors bind are not known. Notes on the study in general: Shortening of TCRB CDR3s, moderate but significant, appeared in all four CD4+ subsets of Type 1 diabetes patients.

Expressed TCRB transcripts got sequenced, as all isolated RNA was reverse transcribed. The method was immunoSEQ multiplex PCR; TCRdb's version includes in-frame clones alone and lacks a portion of them. The repertoire holds some 70,000 clones, with 45% to 50% as singletons. Sequencing was done on a sample of central memory CD4+ T cells from blood. The receptors originated from a man aged 25 to 45 with type 1 diabetes.

This chain joins TRBV14 and TRBJ2-7; perhaps TRBD1 as D (6 bases). Germline V lookup: CDR1 SGHDN, CDR2 FVKESK. Trimming removed 6 bases from V and 5 bases from J, with 20 bases in between. The CDR3 spans 15 residues. CDR3 bases: TGTGCCAGCAGTCGAACCCCCCGGGACACCGACGAGCAGTACTTC. This gives the protein CASSRTPRDTDEQYF.

The chain links TRBV11-3 to TRBJ1-1, with D unresolved. The CDR3 has 14 amino acids. V was pared by 2 bases and J by 4 bases, with 11 bases between. Germline CDR1 SGHNT, CDR2 YENEEA. The CDR3 loop is CASSLITESTEAFF. CDR3 bases: TGTGCCAGCAGCTTAATCACAGAGAGCACTGAAGCTTTCTTT.

This clone has only a few counts. This sequence joins TRBV2 and TRBJ2-1; a possible D gene is TRBD1 (8 bases). This CDR3 region has 16 residues. Per germline, CDR1 SNHLY and CDR2 FYNNEI. V was cut by 0 bases and J by 12 bases, with 21 bases left in between. The CDR3, as DNA: TGTGCCAGCAGTGAAGCCGGAGACAGGGGATCGGGAGGGCAGTTCTTC. Its translation: CASSEAGDRGSGGQFF.

The V gene is TRBV5-4, the J gene TRBJ2-1, with 9 positions matching TRBD2. This CDR3 region has 15 residues. Trimming cost V 4 bases and J 5 bases; bases outside gene matches: 7. Germline loops: CDR1 SGHNT, CDR2 YYREEE (reference sequence). CDR3 in amino acids: CASSVGLAQNNEQFF. CDR3 nucleotide sequence: TGTGCCAGCAGCGTTGGACTAGCGCAGAACAATGAGCAGTTCTTC.

This clone was observed a handful of times. The rearrangement links TRBV6-5 to TRBJ2-1; 7 nucleotides match TRBD2. The length of the CDR3 is 16 residues. V lost 4 bases, J lost 8 bases, and 14 bases stayed unmatched. Germline loops: CDR1 MNHEY, CDR2 SVGAGI. The CDR3: CASSSLKGGRYHEQFF. The CDR3 DNA is TGTGCCAGCAGTTCCCTAAAGGGAGGGCGATATCATGAGCAGTTCTTC.

This clone has just a few counts. The chain combines TRBV11-2 with TRBJ2-3, with TRBD2 matching over 10 bases. Germline V gene lookup returns CDR1 SGHAT and CDR2 FQNNGV. V dropped 4 bases and J dropped 6; count of bases not matched to a gene: 7. This CDR3 has 15 residues. The DNA of the CDR3 is TGTGCCAGCAGCTCCAGCGGGAGGGCCGGGGATACGCAGTATTTT. This encodes CASSSSGRAGDTQYF.

The chain is built from TRBV5-6 and TRBJ2-3; tentative D call: TRBD2 (7 bases). The CDR3 length is 13 residues. V was trimmed by 6 bases and J by 11 bases, leaving 19 bases between them. Germline V gene lookup returns CDR1 SGHDT and CDR2 YYEEEE. This chain's CDR3 is CASTGRGPGMQYF. CDR3 nucleotide sequence: TGTGCCAGCACGGGGCGGGGGCCTGGGATGCAGTATTTT. Using reference TRBV5-6 and TRBJ2-3 for the parts outside the CDR3, the full variable domain is DAGVTQSPTHLIKTRGQQVTLRCSPKSGHDTVSWYQQALGQGPQFIFQYYEEEERQRGNFPDRFSGHQFPNYSSELNVNALLLGDSALYLCASTGRGPGMQYFGPGTRLTVL.

J is TRBJ1-4 and V is TRBV11-2; D possibly corresponds to TRBD1 (6 bases). V lost 1 base to trimming and J lost 4 bases, with 10 bases between them. The V gene's germline CDR1 is SGHAT and CDR2 FQNNGV. The CDR3 is 15 amino acids. CDR3 in amino acids: CASSLGQAFNEKLFF. CDR3 DNA: TGTGCCAGCAGCTTAGGACAGGCTTTTAATGAAAAACTGTTTTTT.

This clone was seen just once. The V gene is TRBV10-3, the J gene TRBJ2-2; 9 nucleotides match TRBD1. CDR1 is ENHRY and CDR2 is SYGVKD in the germline V gene. After removal of 2 bases from V and 5 bases from J, the junction contained 9 bases not matched to a gene. This CDR3 is 17 amino acids long. The CDR3 DNA sequence: TGTGCCATCAGTGAGAGCTCCGGGACAGGGAGAACCGGGGAGCTGTTTTTT. Its protein product is CAISESSGTGRTGELFF.

V usage is TRBV6-6 and J usage is TRBJ1-1; TRBD1 agrees at 8 bases. Trimming took 4 bases from V and 1 from J; bases not matched to a gene: 5. This CDR3 spans 15 amino acids. Germline-derived CDR1 and CDR2 are MNHNY and SVGAGI (reference sequence). CDR3 in DNA: TGTGCCAGCAGTTTAGGACAGGGCCCGAACACTGAAGCTTTCTTT. It specifies CASSLGQGPNTEAFF.

This clone was counted only a few times. This chain links TRBV10-3 with TRBJ1-5, with 9 bases lining up with TRBD1. This CDR3 has 15 residues. V lost 4 bases to trimming and J lost 1 base; unmatched junction nucleotides: 2. From germline, CDR1 is ENHRY and CDR2 SYGVKD. This chain's CDR3 is CAISVGQGSNQPQHF. Here the CDR3 DNA reads TGTGCCATCAGTGTGGGACAGGGAAGCAATCAGCCCCAGCATTTT.

This clone was detected only a few times. The V gene is TRBV21-1, the J gene TRBJ2-7; no DNA check was done on the table's D call, TRBD2. TRBV21-1 is termed a pseudogene. The CDR3 has 13 residues. CDR3 in amino acids: CAAHWGGLDEQYF. In DNA form, the CDR3 reads TGTGCAGCGCACTGGGGGGGGCTTGACGAGCAGTACTTC.